This paragraph covers one T cell receptor beta chain sequence. Its specificity is unknown. This specimen comes from a study of Tregs in tolerant kidney transplant recipients. Study-wide results and caveats: Donor-specific Treg expansion exceeded global Treg expansion in tolerant patients, suggesting antigen drive.

Germline CDR1 SEHNR, CDR2 FQNEAQ (reference sequence). The CDR3 is made up of 16 amino acids. The ends were cut back, 1 base at V and 0 bases at J, with 11 bases in the middle. Mixed chimerism was transient after nonmyeloablative marrow transplants from related graft donors. Only in-frame clones appear in the TCRdb table, and some are missing; sequencing was by immunoSEQ multiplex PCR. In the table there are more than 90,000 clones, 93% of which are singletons. V is TRBV7-9 and J is TRBJ2-3, with D maybe TRBD2 (5 bases). This clonotype was obtained from a human patient who received a combined kidney and bone marrow transplant. Some T cells may be transferred from the graft donor. Sequenced here: CD4+ T cells from blood (PBMCs), sampled 12 months after the transplant. The CDR3 spells CASSLVFRGSTDTQYF. The DNA for the CDR3 is TGTGCCAGCAGCTTAGTTTTTCGGGGAAGCACAGATACGCAGTATTTT.